The T cell receptor (beta chain) under discussion was sequenced for a study of beta chain features in type 1 diabetes. Study-wide background: There was similarity between patients and healthy donors in age, gender and cell yields. Findings and limits, study-wide: In all four CD4+ subsets, TCRB CDR3 length was significantly, moderately reduced in type 1 diabetes.

Expressed TCRB transcripts were sequenced after all isolated RNA was converted to cDNA. Roughly 3.4 million reads per sample on average were obtained from naive, central memory and regulatory T cell samples. The data were produced by immunoSEQ multiplex PCR, yet TCRdb's version contains in-frame clones alone and is incomplete. The profile shows 150,000 to 190,000 clones, about 9.3% of them singletons. The CDR3 covers 13 residues. The junction had 2 bases not matched to a gene; V was cut back by 1 base and J by 6 bases. The germline CDR1 and CDR2 sequences are SGHTA and FQGNSA. Comment on this clone: Its target is not known.

The sample comprised central memory CD4+ T cells from blood. The receptor comes from a man aged 25 to 40 with type 1 diabetes. V and J are TRBV7-2 and TRBJ1-2; 7 bases map to TRBD1. In DNA form, the CDR3 reads TGTGCCAGCAGCTTAGGACAGGGCCATGGCTACACCTTC. It specifies CASSLGQGHGYTF.